The entry below describes one T cell receptor (beta chain). The entry originates in a study of blood T cell repertoires in COVID-19. Overall study context: Donors in the United States, Italy and Spain gave samples during acute or convalescent COVID-19. The cDNA or gDNA used as material had been derived from T cells, B-cell-depleted T cells, or PBMCs.

The study recruited people aged about 18 to 95 years across around 24 US areas. For recovered donors of Cohort 3, there were two negative PCRs, clearance, or symptom resolution. This CDR3 has 15 amino acids. Germline V gene lookup returns CDR1 PRHDT and CDR2 FYEKMQ (reference sequence). V was shortened by 2 bases and J by 8 bases, with 16 bases between the two germline ends. Sequencing used immunoSEQ multiplex PCR; TCRdb keeps in-frame clones, though not all of them. The sample contains roughly 370,000 clones, about 87% of which appear only once. The TCR originated in a woman aged 50 to 60 who had recovered from COVID-19. Sequences were obtained from PBMCs or T cells enriched from blood (not recorded which). V usage is TRBV13 and J usage is TRBJ2-1; D remains ambiguous. The CDR3 loop reads CASSLRLTLPDEQFF. The CDR3 nucleotides read TGTGCCAGCAGCTTAAGACTTACCCTACCTGATGAGCAGTTCTTC.